Presented here are 14 T cell receptor beta chains from one specimen sequenced in a study of shared clonotypes between healthy human individuals. The protocol was immunoSEQ multiplex PCR, while the TCRdb copy is restricted to in-frame clones and leaves out a portion. The repertoire consists of roughly 2 million clones, with roughly 96% occurring once and the leading ten covering 0.13%. The sample comprised naive CD4+ T cells sorted from blood. This sample's subset: CD45RA+ positively selected. These receptors all come from a man between 18 and 35 years old in good health.

The V and J genes are TRBV4-1 and TRBJ2-2; D is unresolved. Trimming removed 1 base from V and 3 bases from J, with 9 bases in between. The CDR3 is made up of 15 amino acids. CDR1 and CDR2 (germline): MGHRA, YSYEKL. The CDR3 sequence is CASSQVGRDTGELFF. DNA for the CDR3: TGCGCCAGCAGCCAAGTAGGACGCGACACCGGGGAGCTGTTTTTT.

The chain links TRBV7-4 to TRBJ1-2, with TRBD1 identical over 11 bases. The CDR3 is made up of 18 amino acids. V lost 1 base, J lost 2 bases, and 9 bases stayed unmatched. From germline, CDR1 is SGHVT and CDR2 SQSDAQ. CDR3 amino acids: CASSLGGTGGLPNYGYTF. The CDR3 coding sequence is TGTGCCAGCAGCTTAGGTGGGACAGGGGGGTTACCAAACTATGGCTACACCTTC.

This clone was picked up one time. This sequence joins TRBV7-8 and TRBJ2-2; possible D gene TRBD2, 5 bases. Per the germline V gene, CDR1 is SGHVS and CDR2 is FQNEAQ. V was trimmed by 0 bases and J by 7 bases, leaving 9 bases between them. The CDR3 runs to 14 residues. In DNA form, the CDR3 reads TGTGCCAGCAGCTTAGCGCTCGGAGGCGGGGAGCTGTTTTTT. Protein product: CASSLALGGGELFF.

This chain connects TRBV7-6 to TRBJ2-5; D unresolved. Germline CDR1 and CDR2: SGHVS and FNYEAQ. This CDR3 comprises 13 residues. V was shortened by 6 bases and J by 0 bases, with 8 bases between the two germline ends. This CDR3 is CASRRTNQETQYF. CDR3 sequence (DNA): TGTGCCAGCAGGAGGACGAACCAAGAGACCCAGTACTTC.

In its sample, this clone was seen once. This chain connects TRBV30 to TRBJ2-1; 7 bases are shared with TRBD2. The V gene end was trimmed by 5 bases and the J gene end by 9 bases; junction bases not matched to a gene: 4. CDR3 size: 11 residues. CDR1 and CDR2 from the germline V gene are GTSNPN and SVGIG (reference sequence). CDR3 loop: CAWGLAAEQFF. CDR3 nucleotides: TGTGCCTGGGGTCTAGCGGCTGAGCAGTTCTTC.

The V call is TRBV7-8, the J call TRBJ1-2; D might be TRBD1 (5 bases). CDR3 length equals 15 residues. CDR1 SGHVS and CDR2 FQNEAQ come from the germline V gene. The V end was cut by 5 bases, the J end by 2 bases, with 15 bases between. The CDR3 bases are TGTGCCAGCAGCCGGGGGATGGGAGGGAACTATGGCTACACCTTC. As protein: CASSRGMGGNYGYTF.

The rearrangement uses TRBV5-1 and TRBJ1-1, with D perhaps TRBD1 (6 bases). In germline, CDR1 is SGHRS, CDR2 YFSETQ. Trimming took off 1 base at V and 0 bases at J, with 7 bases between the two ends. CDR3 length equals 14 residues. The CDR3 protein is CASSLWDMNTEAFF. The DNA of the CDR3 is TGCGCCAGCAGCTTGTGGGACATGAACACTGAAGCTTTCTTT.

CDR3 sequence: CAWDRTNQETQYF. The CDR3 region has the DNA TGTGCCTGGGACAGAACTAACCAAGAGACCCAGTACTTC. The chain employs TRBV30 and TRBJ2-5, with D possibly TRBD1 on 5 matching bases. This CDR3 is built from 13 residues. With 5 bases removed from V and 0 bases from J, the gap between germline ends came to 10 bases. CDR1 is GTSNPN and CDR2 is SVGIG in the germline V gene (reference sequence).

The chain couples TRBV5-4 to TRBJ1-6; D is unresolved. From germline, CDR1 is SGHNT and CDR2 YYREEE (reference sequence). The V end lost 3 bases, the J end lost 9 bases, and 16 bases lay between the germline ends. This CDR3 comprises 15 residues. CDR3 loop: CASSSVPVVGSPLHF. In nucleotides, the CDR3 is TGTGCCAGCAGCTCCGTCCCCGTAGTGGGTTCACCCCTCCACTTT.

This clone was detected ten times or more. The rearrangement joins TRBV2 to TRBJ2-7; 11 nucleotides agree with TRBD2. CDR1 SNHLY and CDR2 FYNNEI come from the germline V gene. V gave up 4 bases and J gave up 5 bases; unmatched junction bases: 4. CDR3 length: 14 residues. This chain's CDR3 is CASSGSGGAHEQYF. In DNA form, the CDR3 reads TGTGCCAGCAGTGGTAGCGGGGGGGCACACGAGCAGTACTTC.

The V and J genes are TRBV5-1 and TRBJ1-4, with D possibly TRBD1 on 5 matching bases. This CDR3 comprises 16 residues. Trimming shortened V by 0 bases and J by 4 bases, and 13 bases separated the two germline ends. Germline V gene sequence: CDR1 SGHRS, CDR2 YFSETQ. DNA of the CDR3: TGCGCCAGCAGCTTGGAGGGGATCGGGAATAATGAAAAACTGTTTTTT. The encoded protein is CASSLEGIGNNEKLFF.

J is TRBJ1-2 and V is TRBV18; D is uncertain. This CDR3 comprises 18 residues. V shed 0 bases and J shed 2 bases, with 19 bases lying between them. Germline loops: CDR1 KGHSH, CDR2 LQKENI. The CDR3 DNA reads as TGTGCCAGCTCACCACCTCCCCAGGACGGCGGCAAAAACTATGGCTACACCTTC. Its translation: CASSPPPQDGGKNYGYTF.

The CDR3, as DNA: TGTGCCAGCAGCTTGGCAGGCGGGACAGTCGACTTTGGCTACACCTTC. Encoded protein: CASSLAGGTVDFGYTF. The V call is TRBV5-6, the J call TRBJ1-2; 7 bases align to TRBD1. V shed 0 bases, J shed 7 bases, and the junction held 12 bases outside the gene matches. The CDR3 has 16 amino acids. Germline loops: CDR1 SGHDT, CDR2 YYEEEE.

The V and J genes are TRBV6-5 and TRBJ1-1; perhaps TRBD1 as D (5 bases). The CDR3 covers 12 residues. Deletions cut 6 bases from V and 1 base from J, with 6 bases between. Germline CDR1 reads MNHEY; CDR2 reads SVGAGI. The CDR3 region has the DNA TGTGCCAGCAGCACAGGGAACACTGAAGCTTTCTTT. Protein sequence: CASSTGNTEAFF.